This T cell receptor beta chain was recovered during a study of OX40 agonist ivuxolimab in advanced cancers. Describing the broader study: Ivuxolimab was a fully human IgG2 agonistic monoclonal antibody targeting the costimulatory receptor OX40 (CD134). Patients were allowed to have had prior anti-PD-1, anti-PD-L1 or anti-CTLA-4 therapy, and 40% to 45% of the dose-escalation patients had previously received checkpoint inhibitors. Among the approximately 50 dose-escalation patients, about 20 had hepatocellular carcinoma, approximately 15 melanoma, 9 renal cell carcinoma and 9 head and neck cancer. Peripheral TCRbeta sequencing aimed to test whether ivuxolimab altered TCR sequence diversity and caused clonal T-cell expansion. Partial responses occurred in three dose-escalation patients: two with cutaneous melanoma and one with hepatocellular carcinoma. The paper covers the monotherapy dose-escalation part of the phase I ivuxolimab trial, which included N ≈ 54 patients. Intravenous ivuxolimab was administered to patients every 2 weeks at six dose levels: 0.01, 0.1, 0.3, 1.5, 3 and 10 mg/kg. In the dose-escalation cohort, around four fifths of patients were male, and the mean age was around 60 years, with a range of about 23 to 85. Points the paper makes about the study in general: Low levels of normalized T-cell clonal expansion were also shown by some nonresponding patients. At doses of 0.1 to 3.0 mg/kg, clonal expansion of both CD4+ and CD8+ blood T cells was observed from baseline to week 6. After ivuxolimab, CD8+ T cells had more expanded clones than CD4+ T cells on average. In partial responders in the 0.1-3.0 mg/kg groups, normalized peripheral clonal expansion was found to be among the lowest, especially among CD8+ T cells. Antigen specificity was not determined for the clonally expanded peripheral T cells.

For sequencing of the TCRbeta CDR3 region, genomic DNA was extracted from the sorted cells. TCRbeta CDR3 regions were sequenced using the immunoSEQ Assay. Not all clones reach the TCRdb copy of this immuneACCESS table, which keeps in-frame sequences only. Checked studies attribute under half of the gap to unresolved V genes and leave the rest unexplained. Across this sample there are roughly 75,000 clones, with 85% to 90% seen only once. The ten most abundant clones make up under 7.5% of the sample. Note on this clone: The antigen it binds to is not known. There are no base qualities to consult, and no much larger clone falls within one base.

The trial excluded patients who had a history of autoimmune disease or were on systemic immunosuppression. In every dose cohort, peripheral blood was drawn for TCR sequencing at baseline, cycle 4 day 1, and cycle 7 day 1. The samples were taken from a phase I, first-in-human, multicenter, open-label dose-escalation trial of ivuxolimab. Adults with locally advanced or metastatic melanoma, renal cell carcinoma, hepatocellular carcinoma or head and neck squamous cell carcinoma were enrolled in the trial. Before TCR sequencing, CD4+ and CD8+ T cells were separately sorted from peripheral blood. The sequence was collected from an adult with an advanced solid tumor such as melanoma, head and neck, liver or kidney cancer. The sequenced sample was CD4+ or CD8+ T cells sorted from blood, obtained in a trial of the OX40 agonist ivuxolimab.

This receptor has the CDR3 CASSLGQGPYEQYF. The sequence in DNA is TGTGCCAGCAGCCTCGGGCAGGGGCCCTACGAGCAGTACTTC. In this chain, TRBV11-3 is recombined with TRBJ2-7; a tentative D match to TRBD1 spans 6 bases. The CDR3 contains 14 residues, cysteine and phenylalanine counted. Only the CDR3 region is kept as DNA, spanning 42 bases read in frame from base 1. V drops 5 bases and J drops 2 bases, leaving 13 bases in between. The germline V gene sets CDR1 to SGHNT and CDR2 to YENEEA.